A selection of T cell receptor beta chains follows, all from one sample in a study of patients and donors after allogeneic stem cell transplantation. TCRdb fed the RT-PCR reads into MiXCR, producing one record per CDR3 protein. The sample records tens of thousands of distinct CDR3 sequences, 48% being singletons. Material for sequencing was blood, either unsorted or a sorted T cell fraction (not recorded which). These receptors were obtained from a human donor who was either an allogeneic HSCT recipient or a stem cell or donor lymphocyte infusion donor (not recorded which). It is not recorded whose cells these are; they may come from a transplant donor. The CDR3 runs from the conserved cysteine through the conserved F or W. The D gene is left open where the match is weak. Only some rows state a clone size, as once, few, many or a class for expanded clones.

v_call	clone_size	j_call	d_call	cdr3_aa	cdr3_nt
TRBV6-1	few	TRBJ1-5	-	CASSETDVGQPQHF	TGTGCCAGCAGTGAAACGGACGTTGGTCAGCCCCAGCATTTT
TRBV18	once	TRBJ1-6	-	CASSPDRSNSPLHF	TGTGCCAGCTCACCTGACAGATCCAATTCACCCCTCCACTTT
TRBV6-5	few	TRBJ1-2	TRBD1	CASSYAAGGFYGYTF	TGTGCCAGCAGTTACGCGGCAGGGGGATTCTATGGCTACACCTTC
TRBV28	-	TRBJ1-3	-	CASSFGNSGNTIYF	TGTGCCAGCAGTTTCGGTAACTCTGGAAACACCATATATTTT
TRBV2	once	TRBJ1-1	-	CASSPQVNPTEAFF	TGTGCCAGCTCCCCGCAAGTGAACCCCACTGAAGCTTTCTTT
TRBV7-2	-	TRBJ1-5	-	CASSLSRGDQPQHF	TGTGCCAGCAGCTTATCCAGGGGTGACCAGCCCCAGCATTTT
TRBV28	few	TRBJ1-6	-	CASSPPLVTDDSPLHF	TGTGCCAGCAGCCCTCCCCTCGTTACGGATGATTCACCCCTCCACTTT
TRBV20-1	-	TRBJ2-1	TRBD2	CSATPASGGGNEQFF	TGCAGTGCTACGCCCGCTAGCGGGGGGGGCAATGAGCAGTTCTTC
TRBV20-1	-	TRBJ2-3	-	CSAIVPRGTDTQYF	TGCAGTGCTATTGTCCCTCGTGGCACAGATACGCAGTATTTT
TRBV5-1	few	TRBJ1-6	-	CASSLLEDLNSPLHF	TGCGCCAGCAGCCTACTTGAGGACTTGAATTCACCCCTCCACTTT
TRBV27	-	TRBJ1-5	-	CASSLRAGTNQPQHF	TGTGCCAGCAGTTTGAGGGCAGGGACCAATCAGCCCCAGCATTTT
TRBV27	-	TRBJ1-1	-	CASGGHLNTEAFF	TGTGCCAGCGGGGGGCACCTAAACACTGAAGCTTTCTTT
TRBV20-1	-	TRBJ1-5	-	CSASTGSVSNQPQHF	TGCAGTGCGAGCACAGGGAGTGTCAGCAATCAGCCCCAGCATTTT
TRBV3-1	-	TRBJ2-5	-	CASSLSNRETQYF	TGTGCCAGCAGCCTTTCCAACCGGGAGACCCAGTACTTC
TRBV29-1	-	TRBJ1-1	-	CSVEEGKRDTEAFF	TGCAGCGTTGAAGAAGGGAAGCGGGACACTGAAGCTTTCTTT
TRBV12-3/TRBV12-4	-	TRBJ1-6	-	CASSLRPGNNSPLHF	TGTGCCAGCAGTTTGCGGCCGGGCAATAATTCACCCCTCCACTTT
TRBV15	few	TRBJ1-4	TRBD1	CATSTHDRGLSEKLFF	TGTGCCACCAGCACCCACGACAGGGGCTTGAGTGAAAAACTGTTTTTT
TRBV4-2	-	TRBJ2-7	-	CASSHVVGLVSYEQYF	TGTGCCAGCAGCCATGTCGTGGGACTTGTCTCCTACGAGCAGTACTTC
TRBV15	-	TRBJ1-2	TRBD1	CATSNLTGKDFGYTF	TGTGCCACCAGCAACCTGACAGGGAAGGACTTCGGCTACACCTTC
TRBV24-1	-	TRBJ1-1	TRBD1	CATRAGGDTEAFF	TGTGCCACCCGCGCAGGGGGAGACACTGAAGCTTTCTTT
TRBV21-1	few	TRBJ1-1	-	CASSIKARTGRPSTEAFF	TGTGCCAGCAGCATAAAGGCCCGGACAGGGAGACCGAGCACTGAAGCTTTCTTT
TRBV6-2/TRBV6-3	-	TRBJ1-1	TRBD1	CASSYAGGRTEAFF	TGTGCCAGCAGTTACGCAGGGGGGCGGACTGAAGCTTTCTTT
TRBV27	few	TRBJ1-5	TRBD1	CASSPGTGDVGQPQHF	TGTGCCAGCTCCCCTGGCACAGGGGATGTTGGTCAGCCCCAGCATTTT
TRBV13	-	TRBJ2-7	-	CASSSYRASSYEQYF	TGTGCCAGCAGCTCCTACAGGGCTAGCTCCTACGAGCAGTACTTC
TRBV20-1	-	TRBJ1-1	-	CSARARDLPNTEAFF	TGCAGTGCTAGAGCCCGGGACTTACCGAACACTGAAGCTTTCTTT
TRBV7-8	-	TRBJ2-1	-	CASSPIWDSYNEQFF	TGTGCCAGCAGCCCCATATGGGACTCCTACAATGAGCAGTTCTTC
TRBV2	few	TRBJ2-7	TRBD1	CASRDRGTYEQYF	TGTGCCAGCCGGGACAGGGGCACCTACGAGCAGTACTTC
TRBV12-3/TRBV12-4	few	TRBJ1-1	TRBD1	CASIYGTGGANTEAFF	TGTGCCAGCATCTATGGGACAGGGGGGGCGAACACTGAAGCTTTCTTT
TRBV4-3	-	TRBJ1-3	-	CASSQVASSSGNTIYF	TGCGCCAGCAGCCAAGTAGCAAGTTCCTCTGGAAACACCATATATTTT
TRBV7-9	-	TRBJ2-1	-	CASSPGPEQFF	TGTGCCAGCAGCCCTGGACCTGAGCAGTTCTTC
TRBV6-6	-	TRBJ1-1	TRBD1	CASSPGQDTEAFF	TGTGCCAGCAGCCCCGGACAGGACACTGAAGCTTTCTTT
TRBV28	-	TRBJ1-5	-	CASRLRGRGQPQHF	TGTGCCAGCAGACTCCGGGGTAGGGGTCAGCCTCAGCATTTT
TRBV6-5	-	TRBJ2-5	TRBD2	CASRKAGGPQYF	TGTGCCAGCAGAAAAGCGGGAGGGCCCCAGTACTTC
TRBV29-1	few	TRBJ1-2	-	CSVRALYTANYGYTF	TGCAGCGTTAGGGCACTCTATACAGCTAACTATGGCTACACCTTC
TRBV7-9	-	TRBJ2-7	TRBD2	CASSPERGRAGSLQQYF	TGTGCCAGCAGCCCAGAACGGGGGAGGGCTGGATCTTTGCAGCAGTACTTC
TRBV28	few	TRBJ1-3	-	CASSLWDFSGNTIYF	TGTGCCAGCAGTTTATGGGATTTCTCTGGAAACACCATATATTTT
TRBV12-3/TRBV12-4	-	TRBJ1-2	-	CASTKTANYGYTF	TGTGCCAGCACCAAGACGGCAAACTATGGCTACACCTTC
TRBV5-5	-	TRBJ2-7	TRBD1	CASSTGQGPYEQYF	TGTGCCAGCAGCACTGGACAGGGTCCCTACGAGCAGTACTTC
TRBV7-3	-	TRBJ1-1	-	CASSLRSDTEAFF	TGTGCCAGCAGCTTAAGGTCTGACACTGAAGCTTTCTTT
TRBV11-2	few	TRBJ1-4	TRBD1	CASSLGQAGTTNEKLFF	TGTGCCAGCAGCCTCGGACAGGCTGGGACAACTAATGAAAAACTGTTTTTT
TRBV6-5	-	TRBJ1-4	TRBD1	CASKGQGAVEKLFF	TGTGCCAGCAAAGGACAGGGGGCGGTTGAAAAACTGTTTTTT
TRBV9	few	TRBJ1-1	-	CASSVGFGNTEAFF	TGTGCCAGCAGTGTGGGGTTCGGCAACACTGAAGCTTTCTTT
TRBV4-2	-	TRBJ1-1	-	CASSQEQDTEAFF	TGTGCCAGCAGCCAAGAACAGGACACTGAAGCTTTCTTT
TRBV24-1	few	TRBJ2-2	-	CATSDPLGGGGTGELFF	TGTGCCACCAGTGACCCCCTCGGAGGAGGAGGCACCGGGGAGCTGTTTTTT
TRBV24-1	-	TRBJ1-2	-	CATSDSGTLNGGGYTF	TGTGCCACCAGTGATTCCGGGACACTCAACGGCGGGGGCTACACCTTC
TRBV12-3/TRBV12-4	-	TRBJ2-1	-	CASSLGGRNNEQFF	TGTGCCAGCAGTTTAGGGGGACGTAACAATGAGCAGTTCTTC
TRBV4-3	few	TRBJ1-3	-	CASSQQPAGSGFSGNTIYF	TGCGCCAGCAGCCAACAACCAGCAGGGTCGGGGTTCTCTGGAAACACCATATATTTT